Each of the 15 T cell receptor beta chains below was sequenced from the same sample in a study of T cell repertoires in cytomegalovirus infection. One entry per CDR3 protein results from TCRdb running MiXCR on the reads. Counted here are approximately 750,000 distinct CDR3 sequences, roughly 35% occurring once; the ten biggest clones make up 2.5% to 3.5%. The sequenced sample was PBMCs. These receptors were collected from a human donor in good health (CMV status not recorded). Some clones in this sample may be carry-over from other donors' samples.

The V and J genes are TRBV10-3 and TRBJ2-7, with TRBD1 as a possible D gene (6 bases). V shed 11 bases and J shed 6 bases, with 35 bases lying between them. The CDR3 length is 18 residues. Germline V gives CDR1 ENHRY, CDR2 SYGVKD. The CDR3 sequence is CAPRLTFAGTGLQGEQYF. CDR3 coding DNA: TGTGCCCCCCGCCTTACTTTCGCCGGAACAGGGCTCCAGGGCGAGCAGTACTTC.

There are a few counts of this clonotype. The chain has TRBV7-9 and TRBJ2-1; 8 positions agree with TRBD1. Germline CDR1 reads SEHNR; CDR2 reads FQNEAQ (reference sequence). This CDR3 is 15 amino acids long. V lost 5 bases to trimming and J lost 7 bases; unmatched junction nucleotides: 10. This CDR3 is CASSAPTGVGNEQFF. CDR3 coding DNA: TGTGCCAGCAGCGCACCGACAGGGGTCGGGAATGAGCAGTTCTTC.

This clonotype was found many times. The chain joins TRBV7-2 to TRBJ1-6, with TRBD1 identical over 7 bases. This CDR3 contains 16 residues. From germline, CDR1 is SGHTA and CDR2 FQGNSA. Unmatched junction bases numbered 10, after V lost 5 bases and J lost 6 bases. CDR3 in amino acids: CASSQRPRGTNSPLHF. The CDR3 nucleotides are TGTGCCAGCAGCCAAAGACCCAGGGGGACTAATTCACCCCTCCACTTT.

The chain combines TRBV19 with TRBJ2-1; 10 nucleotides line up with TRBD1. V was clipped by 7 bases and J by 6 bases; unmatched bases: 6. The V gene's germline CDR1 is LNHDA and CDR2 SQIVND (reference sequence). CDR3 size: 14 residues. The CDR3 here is CASNTDRGLNEQFF. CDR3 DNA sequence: TGTGCCAGTAATACAGACAGGGGGCTCAATGAGCAGTTCTTC.

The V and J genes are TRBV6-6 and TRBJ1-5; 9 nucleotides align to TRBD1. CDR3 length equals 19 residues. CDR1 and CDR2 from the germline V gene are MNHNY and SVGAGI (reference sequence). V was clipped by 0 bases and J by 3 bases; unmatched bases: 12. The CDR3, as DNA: TGTGCCAGCAGTTACTCCCGCTTTCCGGGGACAGGGCCCAATCAGCCCCAGCATTTT. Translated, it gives CASSYSRFPGTGPNQPQHF.

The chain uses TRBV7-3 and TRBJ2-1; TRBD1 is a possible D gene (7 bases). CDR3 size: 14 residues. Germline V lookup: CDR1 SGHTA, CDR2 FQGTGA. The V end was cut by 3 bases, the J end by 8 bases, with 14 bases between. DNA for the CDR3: TGTGCCAGCAGCTTCGGAGGGGGCTTCGATGAGCAGTTCTTC. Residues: CASSFGGGFDEQFF.

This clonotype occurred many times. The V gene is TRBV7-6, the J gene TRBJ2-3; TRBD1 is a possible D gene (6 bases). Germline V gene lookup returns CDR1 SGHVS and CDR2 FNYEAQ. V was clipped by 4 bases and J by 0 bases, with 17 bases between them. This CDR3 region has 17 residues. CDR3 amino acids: CASSSAQGYDSTDTQYF. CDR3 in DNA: TGTGCCAGCAGCTCAGCACAGGGATACGATAGCACAGATACGCAGTATTTT.

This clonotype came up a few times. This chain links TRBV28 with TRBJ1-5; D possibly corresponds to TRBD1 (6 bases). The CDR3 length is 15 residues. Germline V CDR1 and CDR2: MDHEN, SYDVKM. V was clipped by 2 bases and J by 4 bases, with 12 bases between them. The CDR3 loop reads CASSLLPDSNQPQHF. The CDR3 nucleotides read TGTGCCAGCAGTTTACTTCCGGACAGTAATCAGCCCCAGCATTTT.

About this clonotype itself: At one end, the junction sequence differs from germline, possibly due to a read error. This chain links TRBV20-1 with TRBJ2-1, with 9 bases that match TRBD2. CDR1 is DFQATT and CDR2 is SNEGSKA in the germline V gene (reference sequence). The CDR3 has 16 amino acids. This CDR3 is CSSRAPGLAVLREQFF. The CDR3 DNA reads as TGCAGTTCTAGAGCCCCGGGACTAGCTGTCCTCCGGGAGCAGTTCTTC.

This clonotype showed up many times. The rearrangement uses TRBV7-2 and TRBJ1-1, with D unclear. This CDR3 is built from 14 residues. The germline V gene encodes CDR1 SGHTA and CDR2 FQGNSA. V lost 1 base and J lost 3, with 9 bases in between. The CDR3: CASSLGRPDTEAFF. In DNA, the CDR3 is TGTGCCAGCAGCTTAGGCCGACCAGACACTGAAGCTTTCTTT. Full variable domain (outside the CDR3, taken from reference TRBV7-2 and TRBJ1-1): GAGVSQSPSNKVTEKGKDVELRCDPISGHTALYWYRQSLGQGLEFLIYFQGNSAPDKSGLPSDRFSAERTGGSVSTLTIQRTQQEDSAVYLCASSLGRPDTEAFFGQGTRLTVV.

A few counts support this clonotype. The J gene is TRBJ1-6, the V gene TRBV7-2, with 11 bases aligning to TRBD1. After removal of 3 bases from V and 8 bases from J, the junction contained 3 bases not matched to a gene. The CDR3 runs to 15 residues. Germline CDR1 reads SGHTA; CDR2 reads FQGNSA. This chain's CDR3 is CASSFRDRGYSPLHF. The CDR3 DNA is TGTGCCAGCAGCTTCCGGGACAGGGGGTATTCACCCCTCCACTTT.

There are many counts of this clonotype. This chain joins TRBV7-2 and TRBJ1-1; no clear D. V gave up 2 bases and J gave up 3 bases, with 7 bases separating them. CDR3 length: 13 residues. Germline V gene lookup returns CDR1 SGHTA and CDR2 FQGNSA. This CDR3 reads CASSLFEYTEAFF. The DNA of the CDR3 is TGTGCCAGCAGCTTATTCGAATACACTGAAGCTTTCTTT. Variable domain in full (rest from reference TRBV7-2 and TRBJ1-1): GAGVSQSPSNKVTEKGKDVELRCDPISGHTALYWYRQSLGQGLEFLIYFQGNSAPDKSGLPSDRFSAERTGGSVSTLTIQRTQQEDSAVYLCASSLFEYTEAFFGQGTRLTVV.

CDR3 protein: CAWSAGTGGLYTGELFF. The CDR3 nucleotides are TGTGCCTGGAGCGCCGGGACAGGGGGCCTTTATACCGGGGAGCTGTTTTTT. This chain links TRBV30 with TRBJ2-2; 12 bases are shared with TRBD1. This CDR3 region has 17 residues. The junction had 10 bases not matched to a gene; V was cut back by 3 bases and J by 5 bases. CDR1 GTSNPN and CDR2 SVGIG come from the germline V gene (reference sequence).

The CDR3 DNA sequence: TGTGCCAGCAGCCGCGACAGGAGAATGAGGACAGATACGCAGTATTTT. Translation gives CASSRDRRMRTDTQYF. The chain carries TRBV7-6 and TRBJ2-3, with D possibly matching TRBD1 (6 bases). The germline gives CDR1 SGHVS, CDR2 FNYEAQ. Between the trimmed V and J ends, which lost 5 bases and 3 bases, there was a span of 18 bases. This CDR3 is built from 16 residues. Drawing the rest from reference TRBV7-6 and TRBJ2-3, the complete variable domain is GAGVSQSPRYKVTKRGQDVALRCDPISGHVSLYWYRQALGQGPEFLTYFNYEAQQDKSGLPNDRFSAERPEGSISTLTIQRTEQRDSAMYRCASSRDRRMRTDTQYFGPGTRLTVL.

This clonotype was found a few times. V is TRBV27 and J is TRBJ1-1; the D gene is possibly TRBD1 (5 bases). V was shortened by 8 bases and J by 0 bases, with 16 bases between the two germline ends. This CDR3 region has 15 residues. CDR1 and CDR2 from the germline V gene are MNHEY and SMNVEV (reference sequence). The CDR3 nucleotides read TGTGCCAGCTTTTCGGACACCCACTTGAACACTGAAGCTTTCTTT. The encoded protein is CASFSDTHLNTEAFF.